This entry lists 19 T cell receptor beta chains sequenced from one sample in a study of blood T cell repertoires in COVID-19 (dated by TCRdb to between 2020 and 2021). Library method: the immunoSEQ multiplex PCR assay. Entries here come from immuneACCESS through TCRdb and include only in-frame sequences with V and J called. Some clones fail to appear in such tables; in the studies checked, an unresolved V gene covers under half of the shortfall, and the cause of the remainder is unknown. The sample yields 240,000 or so clones; around 86% were counted once. The biggest ten clones account for around an eighth of the sample. Sequencing used peripheral blood. All receptors derive from a woman aged 55-70 years with active or convalescent COVID-19.

This chain uses TRBV7-9 with TRBJ1-2, with D perhaps TRBD1 (6 bases). V was trimmed by 7 bases and J by 3 bases, leaving 15 bases between them. The CDR3 extends over 14 amino acids. Germline CDR1 reads SEHNR; CDR2 reads FQNEAQ (reference sequence). CDR3 in DNA: TGTGCCAGCAACGAACAGGGTCCGGACTATGGCTACACCTTC. It yields the protein CASNEQGPDYGYTF.

This rearrangement joins TRBV19 to TRBJ1-1; possibly TRBD1 for D (5 bases). V was cut by 9 bases and J by 6 bases, with 23 bases left in between. The germline V gene has CDR1 LNHDA and CDR2 SQIVND (reference sequence). The CDR3 is 15 residues long. Here the CDR3 DNA reads TGTGCCAGCCGATCAGGGTTCCGAACAATGGCTGAAGCTTTCTTT. Amino acid sequence: CASRSGFRTMAEAFF. The variable domain in full, completed from reference TRBV19 and TRBJ1-1, reads DGGITQSPKYLFRKEGQNVTLSCEQNLNHDAMYWYRQDPGQGLRLIYYSQIVNDFQKGDIAEGYSVSREKKESFPLTVTSAQKNPTAFYLCASRSGFRTMAEAFFGQGTRLTVV.

The genes are TRBV7-9 and TRBJ1-2; D remains unclear. This CDR3 has 16 residues. Germline-derived CDR1 and CDR2 are SEHNR and FQNEAQ (reference sequence). The V and J ends lost 2 bases and 8 bases respectively, with 21 bases between them. The CDR3 coding sequence is TGTGCCAGCAGCTTACCCCTTACCCGGACCCCGGGGGGCTACACCTTC. Its protein product is CASSLPLTRTPGGYTF.

The chain employs TRBV20-1 and TRBJ1-1; D is perhaps TRBD1 (6 bases). CDR3 length equals 13 residues. V was shortened by 5 bases and J by 0 bases, with 10 bases between the two germline ends. CDR1 and CDR2 from the germline V gene are DFQATT and SNEGSKA (reference sequence). CDR3: CSARGQMNTEAFF. Written as DNA, the CDR3 is TGCAGTGCTCGTGGACAGATGAACACTGAAGCTTTCTTT.

The gene calls are TRBV12-3 or TRBV12-4 and TRBJ2-3; D not resolved. The CDR3 extends over 11 amino acids. V was trimmed by 3 bases and J by 6 bases, leaving 4 bases between them. The DNA for the CDR3 is TGTGCCAGCAGTTTGGGCGATACGCAGTATTTT. It specifies CASSLGDTQYF.

The chain joins TRBV4-3 to TRBJ2-3, with 14 nucleotides matching TRBD2. The CDR3 loop spans 21 amino acids. With V trimmed by 4 bases and J by 0 bases, 15 bases remained unmatched. Germline V gene lookup returns CDR1 LGHNA and CDR2 YSLEER. DNA of the CDR3: TGCGCCAGCAGCCCGGATCAGGGACTAGCGGGGGCGCGCCTCAGCACAGATACGCAGTATTTT. This translates into CASSPDQGLAGARLSTDTQYF.

V and J are TRBV7-3 and TRBJ2-7, with D perhaps matching TRBD1 (6 bases). CDR3 length: 14 residues. CDR1 is SGHTA, CDR2 FQGTGA, per germline. Trimming took 5 bases from V and 4 from J, leaving 15 bases between them. The DNA of the CDR3 is TGTGCCAGCAGCCCAGGGGACAACCTATACGAGCAGTACTTC. Translated, it gives CASSPGDNLYEQYF.

The chain couples TRBV15 to TRBJ2-7; 7 bases line up with TRBD1. The CDR3 contains 14 residues. The V segment lost 6 bases and the J segment 5 bases; nucleotides outside the gene matches: 10. From germline, CDR1 is LNHNV and CDR2 YYDKDF (reference sequence). CDR3 residues: CATRSRDRENEQYF. CDR3 in DNA: TGTGCCACCAGGTCCCGGGACAGAGAAAACGAGCAGTACTTC.

The gene calls are TRBV28 and TRBJ1-5, with D perhaps matching TRBD1 (5 bases). Germline loops: CDR1 MDHEN, CDR2 SYDVKM. V lost 6 bases to trimming and J lost 2 bases, with 8 bases between them. The CDR3 covers 13 residues. The DNA of the CDR3 is TGTGCCAGCAGATCGACAGGCAATCAGCCCCAGCATTTT. This gives the protein CASRSTGNQPQHF.

The V gene is TRBV11-2, the J gene TRBJ2-3; TRBD2 matches 7 bases. This CDR3 is 16 amino acids long. V dropped 6 bases and J dropped 0; count of bases not matched to a gene: 9. CDR1 is SGHAT and CDR2 is FQNNGV in the germline V gene. CDR3 amino acids: CASRGGVAASTDTQYF. The CDR3 bases are TGTGCCAGCAGGGGAGGGGTAGCGGCTAGCACAGATACGCAGTATTTT.

V is TRBV19 and J is TRBJ2-4, with 7 nucleotides matching TRBD1. V gave up 3 bases and J gave up 0 bases; unmatched junction bases: 5. There are 16 residues in the CDR3. Looked up from germline, CDR1 is LNHDA and CDR2 is SQIVND (reference sequence). CDR3 sequence: CASSITGVLAKNIQYF. The CDR3, as DNA: TGTGCCAGTAGTATTACAGGGGTCCTAGCCAAAAACATTCAGTACTTC.

This chain uses TRBV9 with TRBJ2-3, with D perhaps TRBD2 (6 bases). V dropped 10 bases and J dropped 2 bases, with 20 bases sitting between them. The CDR3 runs 15 residues. The germline gives CDR1 SGDLS, CDR2 YYNGEE. Here the CDR3 reads CAVSETGGPTDTQYF. CDR3 sequence (DNA): TGTGCCGTGTCGGAAACAGGAGGGCCCACAGATACGCAGTATTTT.

The gene calls are TRBV6-5 and TRBJ1-1, with 7 bases identical to TRBD1. The CDR3 has 15 amino acids. Germline trimming cut 2 bases from V and 1 base from J; bases unmatched to any gene: 4. Germline-derived CDR1 and CDR2 are MNHEY and SVGAGI. The CDR3: CASSYRGTANTEAFF. Written as DNA, the CDR3 is TGTGCCAGCAGTTACCGTGGGACAGCGAACACTGAAGCTTTCTTT.

This clone was counted between two and nine times. The chain uses TRBV6-1 and TRBJ1-2; D gene uncertain. The CDR3 is 12 amino acids. V was clipped by 0 bases and J by 4 bases, with 3 bases between them. Per germline, CDR1 MNHNS and CDR2 SASEGT. The CDR3 bases are TGTGCCAGCAGTGAAGCTAGCTATGGCTACACCTTC. It is translated as CASSEASYGYTF.

The chain combines TRBV20-1 with TRBJ1-2; D is ambiguous. Germline assignment: CDR1 DFQATT and CDR2 SNEGSKA (reference sequence). This CDR3 comprises 10 residues. Trimming removed 1 base from V and 7 bases from J, with 4 bases in between. The CDR3 bases are TGCAGTGCTAGAGGTAGTGGCTACACCTTC. Protein sequence: CSARGSGYTF.

The genes are TRBV19 and TRBJ1-1, with D perhaps matching TRBD1 (6 bases). The CDR3 loop spans 15 amino acids. Trimming removed 5 bases at V and 1 base at J, with 14 bases between. CDR1 and CDR2 (germline): LNHDA, SQIVND (reference sequence). CDR3 nucleotides: TGTGCCAGTAGTTATGATTCCAGGGGGAACACTGAAGCTTTCTTT. It specifies CASSYDSRGNTEAFF.

The chain combines TRBV30 with TRBJ2-3; tentative D call: TRBD2 (6 bases). The V gene lost 0 bases and the J gene lost 4 bases, with 14 bases spanning the gap. CDR1 is GTSNPN, CDR2 SVGIG, per germline (reference sequence). The CDR3 spans 15 residues. The CDR3 DNA follows: TGTGCCTGGAGTGTGGGGCTAAGGGAGGCAGATACGCAGTATTTT. This encodes CAWSVGLREADTQYF.

The rearrangement joins TRBV5-5 to TRBJ1-5; D unresolved. Trimming left V 4 bases short and J 4 bases short, with 18 bases between. Germline V gene lookup returns CDR1 SGHKS and CDR2 YYEKEE (reference sequence). The CDR3 runs to 16 residues. This CDR3 is CASSTRGGLGNQPQHF. CDR3 DNA: TGTGCCAGCAGCACCCGAGGAGGCTTGGGAAATCAGCCCCAGCATTTT. The full variable domain, its missing parts supplied by reference TRBV5-5 and TRBJ1-5, is DAGVTQSPTHLIKTRGQQVTLRCSPISGHKSVSWYQQVLGQGPQFIFQYYEKEERGRGNFPDRFSARQFPNYSSELNVNALLLGDSALYLCASSTRGGLGNQPQHFGDGTRLSIL.

The chain links TRBV11-2 to TRBJ2-3; TRBD2 matches 13 bases. Trimming cost V 5 bases and J 5 bases; bases outside gene matches: 7. Germline V gives CDR1 SGHAT, CDR2 FQNNGV. The CDR3 runs 16 residues. In DNA form, the CDR3 reads TGTGCCAGCAGCGGAAGACTAGCGGGGGGAGGAGATACGCAGTATTTT. It encodes CASSGRLAGGGDTQYF.